These T cell receptor beta chains were read from a single sample in a study of T cell repertoires in cytomegalovirus infection. No antigen is known for these receptors. TCRdb used MiXCR to reprocess the reads, holding one entry per CDR3 protein. This table has some 800,000 distinct CDR3 sequences, around 29% appearing once. Source: cultured CD8+ T cells from PBMCs, taken from culture after CMV antigen stimulation. These receptors were taken from a human donor in good health (CMV status not recorded). Some clones in this sample may be carry-over from other donors' samples. The conserved cysteine and the conserved F or W are not part of the CDR3 here. Each record gives: J gene, V gene, CDR3 protein.

J gene: TRBJ1-1; V gene: TRBV7-8; CDR3 protein: ASSLMTLNTEAF
J gene: TRBJ2-1; V gene: TRBV15; CDR3 protein: ATSENYNEQF
J gene: TRBJ1-4; V gene: TRBV27; CDR3 protein: ASTSGSLNEKLF
J gene: TRBJ1-1; V gene: TRBV6-2/TRBV6-3; CDR3 protein: AIKGTSNTEAF
J gene: TRBJ1-2; V gene: TRBV10-3; CDR3 protein: AISGTGTNYGYT
J gene: TRBJ2-1; V gene: TRBV7-8; CDR3 protein: ASSFLAGEPGGYNEQF
J gene: TRBJ2-2; V gene: TRBV6-5; CDR3 protein: ASSYSGGTTGELF
J gene: TRBJ2-1; V gene: TRBV19; CDR3 protein: ASSLRQPTYNEQF
J gene: TRBJ1-5; V gene: TRBV27; CDR3 protein: ASSSSSGTGNQPQH
J gene: TRBJ2-7; V gene: TRBV7-9; CDR3 protein: ASSPPSPASPDEQY
J gene: TRBJ2-5; V gene: TRBV7-6; CDR3 protein: ASSLALRGEETQY
J gene: TRBJ2-3; V gene: TRBV2; CDR3 protein: ATETGRIADTQY
J gene: TRBJ2-6; V gene: TRBV19; CDR3 protein: ASSIESAGANVLT
J gene: TRBJ2-5; V gene: TRBV19; CDR3 protein: ASTPSPGLEETQY
J gene: TRBJ2-1; V gene: TRBV5-4; CDR3 protein: ASSHGYVAGEQKF
J gene: TRBJ2-5; V gene: TRBV3-1; CDR3 protein: ASSSKEGETQY